What follows are 23 T cell receptor beta chains derived from one specimen sequenced in a study of vaccination and CD4 T cells after COVID-19. Described treatment: 10-day PBMC culture with coronavirus spike peptide pools or control peptides (ViraFEST assay). Pre-COVID-19 pandemic sampling (2011-2018) yielded the unexposed donor's CD4+ T cells. These TCRs' antigens remain unknown. The Oncomine TCR Beta short-read assay was applied to DNA of cultured CD4+ T cells. Genomic DNA was isolated from cultured CD4+ T cells. TCRdb used MiXCR to reprocess the PCR reads, holding one entry per CDR3 protein. The sample lists approximately 9,800 distinct CDR3 sequences; roughly 33% were seen once. Sequenced material: CD4+ T cells from blood, cultured in vitro. The receptors come from a human donor in good health.

This clonotype was observed a few times. The rearrangement joins TRBV20-1 to TRBJ2-7, with D possibly matching TRBD1 (5 bases). Germline V gives CDR1 DFQATT, CDR2 SNEGSKA (reference sequence). CDR3 size: 14 residues. Deletions cut 2 bases from V and 0 bases from J, with 11 bases between. CDR3 sequence: CSARLGAISYEQYF. The CDR3 DNA reads TGCAGTGCTAGACTTGGGGCTATCTCCTACGAGCAGTACTTC.

This clonotype was recorded once. The chain couples TRBV7-2 to TRBJ2-1, with 9 bases that match TRBD2. This CDR3 is built from 15 residues. The germline gives CDR1 SGHTA, CDR2 FQGNSA. The V gene end was trimmed by 1 base and the J gene end by 4 bases; junction bases not matched to a gene: 2. The CDR3 protein is CASSLGLAEYNEQFF. CDR3 DNA: TGTGCCAGCAGCTTAGGACTAGCGGAGTACAATGAGCAGTTCTTC.

This clonotype was seen a handful of times. V gene TRBV19 combines with J gene TRBJ1-5, with 12 positions matching TRBD1. The V and J ends lost 5 bases and 3 bases, in that order; junction bases with no gene match: 8. The CDR3 is 17 residues long. Germline V CDR1 and CDR2: LNHDA, SQIVND (reference sequence). CDR3 region: CASSPRDRGPINQPQHF. The CDR3 bases are TGTGCCAGTAGTCCCCGGGACAGGGGGCCCATCAATCAGCCCCAGCATTTT. The whole variable domain, filled in from reference TRBV19 and TRBJ1-5, reads DGGITQSPKYLFRKEGQNVTLSCEQNLNHDAMYWYRQDPGQGLRLIYYSQIVNDFQKGDIAEGYSVSREKKESFPLTVTSAQKNPTAFYLCASSPRDRGPINQPQHFGDGTRLSIL.

Only a few counts were recorded for this clonotype. The chain uses TRBV11-1 and TRBJ1-2, with TRBD1 matching over 11 bases. Trimming removed 1 base from V and 3 bases from J; junction bases left unmatched: 1. The CDR3 length is 15 residues. CDR1 and CDR2 from the germline V gene are SGHAT and FQDESV (reference sequence). The CDR3 DNA is TGTGCCAGCAGCTTAGGGACAGGGGGCGACTATGGCTACACCTTC. Amino acids: CASSLGTGGDYGYTF.

The chain is built from TRBV20-1 and TRBJ1-6; unclear D gene. Trimming cost V 0 bases and J 9 bases, with 15 bases left between them. Germline V gene lookup returns CDR1 DFQATT and CDR2 SNEGSKA (reference sequence). The CDR3 runs 15 residues. CDR3 sequence reads: CSARDPKALPSPLHF. The CDR3 nucleotides read TGCAGTGCTAGAGACCCAAAGGCCCTCCCTTCACCCCTCCACTTT.

This clonotype showed up just once. J is TRBJ1-2 and V is TRBV28; possibly TRBD1 for D (5 bases). The CDR3 runs to 12 residues. Trimming left V 3 bases short and J 3 bases short, with 5 bases between. The germline gives CDR1 MDHEN, CDR2 SYDVKM. The DNA for the CDR3 is TGTGCCAGCAGTTTCAGGGACTATGGCTACACCTTC. Its protein product is CASSFRDYGYTF.

This clonotype was observed a few times. This chain links TRBV20-1 with TRBJ2-7, with TRBD2 matching over 14 bases. There are 14 residues in the CDR3. The V gene end was trimmed by 6 bases and the J gene end by 3 bases; junction bases not matched to a gene: 4. In germline, CDR1 is DFQATT, CDR2 SNEGSKA (reference sequence). CDR3 in DNA: TGCAGTGCCCAGGGACTAGCGGGAGTCTACGAGCAGTACTTC. Protein: CSAQGLAGVYEQYF.

This clonotype was counted between two and nine times. CDR3 amino acids: CSATGASSYNEQFF. The CDR3 DNA is TGCAGTGCAACGGGAGCTAGCTCCTACAATGAGCAGTTCTTC. The chain couples TRBV20-1 to TRBJ2-1; TRBD2 is a possible D gene (6 bases). The CDR3 length is 14 residues. Trimming cost V 6 bases and J 0 bases, with 12 bases left between them. The germline V gene encodes CDR1 DFQATT and CDR2 SNEGSKA (reference sequence).

The rearrangement uses TRBV5-4 and TRBJ1-1, with D uncertain. CDR1 is SGHNT and CDR2 is YYREEE in the germline V gene (reference sequence). The germline V and J ends were trimmed by 0 bases and 0 bases, with 6 bases remaining between them. The CDR3 spans 14 residues. The chain's CDR3 is CASSLGAVNTEAFF. CDR3 nucleotides: TGTGCCAGCAGCTTGGGGGCAGTGAACACTGAAGCTTTCTTT.

The rearrangement joins TRBV29-1 to TRBJ2-5; D ambiguous. Looked up from germline, CDR1 is SQVTM and CDR2 is ANQGSEA. Trimming took off 1 base at V and 4 bases at J, with 7 bases between the two ends. The CDR3 runs to 12 residues. CDR3 amino acids: CSVEGVAETQYF. The CDR3 DNA reads TGCAGCGTTGAAGGCGTCGCAGAGACCCAGTACTTC.

In this sample, this clonotype turned up once. This rearrangement joins TRBV4-3 to TRBJ2-1, with D possibly being TRBD2 (6 bases). V was trimmed by 1 base and J by 12 bases, leaving 25 bases between them. The CDR3 is 17 residues long. CDR1 is LGHNA and CDR2 is YSLEER in the germline V gene. The CDR3 DNA sequence: TGCGCCAGCAGCCAAGCCCAAATGGGGATCGGTGGGGGGATGCAGTTCTTC. Translation: CASSQAQMGIGGGMQFF.

The chain uses TRBV7-9 and TRBJ1-2; no definite D call. The CDR3 sequence is 13 residues long. V was clipped by 3 bases and J by 8 bases, with 13 bases between them. The germline V gene has CDR1 SEHNR and CDR2 FQNEAQ (reference sequence). This CDR3 is CASSFSDLRGYTF. CDR3 DNA: TGTGCCAGCAGCTTTTCAGATCTCAGGGGCTACACCTTC.

A few counts support this clonotype. This chain joins TRBV2 and TRBJ2-5, with TRBD2 identical over 13 bases. There are 16 residues in the CDR3. V trimming: 3 bases; J trimming: 7 bases; junction bases outside the gene matches: 8. Germline CDR1 reads SNHLY; CDR2 reads FYNNEI. The DNA for the CDR3 is TGTGCCAGCAGTGACCCGACTAGCGGGAGGTCAGGGACCCAGTACTTC. It specifies CASSDPTSGRSGTQYF. Looking up the rest from reference TRBV2 and TRBJ2-5 gives the full variable domain: EPEVTQTPSHQVTQMGQEVILRCVPISNHLYFYWYRQILGQKVEFLVSFYNNEISEKSEIFDDQFSVERPDGSNFTLKIRSTKLEDSAMYFCASSDPTSGRSGTQYFGPGTRLLVL.

This clonotype was counted a few times. Mismatch with germline at one junction end may stem from a read error. The V gene is TRBV15, the J gene TRBJ2-7; 11 positions match TRBD1. The CDR3 spans 12 residues. Germline V gene data show CDR1 as LNHNV and CDR2 as YYDKDF (reference sequence). Written as DNA, the CDR3 is TGTGCCACCAGCACGGGCGGGACAGGGGGGACCTTC. This codes for CATSTGGTGGTF.

The rearrangement links TRBV28 to TRBJ2-7; D might be TRBD1 or TRBD2, each matching 6 bases. Germline V gene lookup returns CDR1 MDHEN and CDR2 SYDVKM. CDR3 size: 21 residues. Trimming took 4 bases from V and 2 from J, leaving 33 bases between them. CDR3 amino acids: CASSSPYPDSADWEVPYEQYF. In DNA form, the CDR3 reads TGTGCCAGCAGTTCCCCTTATCCGGACAGTGCAGATTGGGAGGTCCCCTACGAGCAGTACTTC.

This clonotype occurred a few times. V is TRBV19 and J is TRBJ1-2, with a tentative D call TRBD1 (5 bases). The V gene's germline CDR1 is LNHDA and CDR2 SQIVND (reference sequence). V shed 10 bases and J shed 4 bases, with 19 bases lying between them. The length of the CDR3 is 14 residues. The CDR3, as DNA: TGTGCCACCAGAGATGTAGGGGTCAGCTATGGCTACACCTTC. Its translation is CATRDVGVSYGYTF.

The V call is TRBV5-4, the J call TRBJ2-5, with 8 bases matching TRBD1. CDR1 and CDR2 (germline): SGHNT, YYREEE (reference sequence). V lost 4 bases and J lost 5; bases outside the gene matches: 4. CDR3 length: 13 residues. The CDR3 sequence: CASSIDRGETQYF. Here the CDR3 DNA reads TGTGCCAGCAGCATAGACAGGGGCGAGACCCAGTACTTC.

This chain links TRBV6-1 with TRBJ2-7, with 8 nucleotides matching TRBD1. J lost 4 bases, V lost 6 bases, and 8 bases had no gene match. CDR3 length: 14 residues. The germline V gene has CDR1 MNHNS and CDR2 SASEGT. CDR3 bases: TGTGCCAGCAGAGGGGCAGGGGGCCCATACGAGCAGTACTTC. Protein sequence: CASRGAGGPYEQYF.

In this sample, this clonotype turned up a few times. The chain joins TRBV28 to TRBJ2-7, with 7 bases identical to TRBD1. Germline V lookup: CDR1 MDHEN, CDR2 SYDVKM. This CDR3 comprises 16 residues. J gave up 2 bases and V 3 bases, and 10 bases lay outside the gene matches. Written as DNA, the CDR3 is TGTGCCAGCAGTTTTAGTTATGAGGGACAGACCTACGAGCAGTACTTC. It specifies CASSFSYEGQTYEQYF.

The chain is built from TRBV7-9 and TRBJ2-6; D ambiguous. This CDR3 is built from 13 residues. Per the germline V gene, CDR1 is SEHNR and CDR2 is FQNEAQ (reference sequence). With 0 bases removed from V and 4 bases from J, the gap between germline ends came to 1 base. Written as DNA, the CDR3 is TGTGCCAGCAGCTTAGCCGGGGCCAACGTCCTGACTTTC. Protein product: CASSLAGANVLTF.

This clonotype was seen only a few times. V is TRBV28 and J is TRBJ2-2; 9 nucleotides agree with TRBD2. Trimming at V came to 3 bases and at J to 6 bases, leaving 11 bases not matched to a gene. The CDR3 covers 17 residues. CDR1 and CDR2 from the germline V gene are MDHEN and SYDVKM. The chain's CDR3 is CASSFWELAGGPGELFF. DNA of the CDR3: TGTGCCAGCAGTTTCTGGGAACTAGCGGGCGGACCCGGGGAGCTGTTTTTT.

This clonotype occurred a few times. The V gene is TRBV15, the J gene TRBJ2-2; no reliable D call. This CDR3 region has 14 residues. The ends were cut back, 0 bases at V and 6 bases at J, with 8 bases in the middle. CDR1 and CDR2 from the germline V gene are LNHNV and YYDKDF (reference sequence). The CDR3 DNA sequence: TGTGCCACCAGCAGAGATAGGGCCGCCGGGGAGCTGTTTTTT. Amino acid sequence: CATSRDRAAGELFF.

The rearrangement uses TRBV11-3 and TRBJ2-3; D remains unclear. The CDR3 length is 13 residues. V was clipped by 0 bases and J by 4 bases, with 5 bases between them. Germline lookup yields CDR1 SGHNT and CDR2 YENEEA. As DNA, the CDR3 is TGTGCCAGCAGCTTAGATTCCGCAGATACGCAGTATTTT. Protein: CASSLDSADTQYF.